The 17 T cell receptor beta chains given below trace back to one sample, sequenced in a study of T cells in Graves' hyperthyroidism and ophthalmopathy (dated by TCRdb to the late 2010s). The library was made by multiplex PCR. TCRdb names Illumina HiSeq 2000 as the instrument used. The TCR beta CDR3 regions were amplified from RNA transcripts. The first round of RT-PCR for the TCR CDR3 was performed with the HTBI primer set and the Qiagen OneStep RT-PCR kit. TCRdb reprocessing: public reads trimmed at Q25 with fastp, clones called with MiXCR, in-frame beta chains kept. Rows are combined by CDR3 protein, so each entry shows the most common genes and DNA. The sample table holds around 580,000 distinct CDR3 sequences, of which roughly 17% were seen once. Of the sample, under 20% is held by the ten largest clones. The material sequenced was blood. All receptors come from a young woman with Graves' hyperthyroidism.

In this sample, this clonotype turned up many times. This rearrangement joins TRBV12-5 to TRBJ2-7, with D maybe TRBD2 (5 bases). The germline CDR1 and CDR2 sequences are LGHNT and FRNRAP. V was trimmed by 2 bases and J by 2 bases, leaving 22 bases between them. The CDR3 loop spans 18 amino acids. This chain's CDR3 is CASGLPPPPYEGAYEQYF. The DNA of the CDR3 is TGTGCTAGTGGTTTGCCACCGCCTCCTTATGAGGGAGCCTACGAGCAGTACTTC.

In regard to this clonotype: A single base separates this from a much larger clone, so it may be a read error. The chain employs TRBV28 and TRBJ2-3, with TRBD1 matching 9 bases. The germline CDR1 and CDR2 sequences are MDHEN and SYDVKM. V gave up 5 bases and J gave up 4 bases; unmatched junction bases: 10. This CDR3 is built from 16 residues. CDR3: CASSVNRGLGADTQYF. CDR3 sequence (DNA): TGTGCCAGCAGTGTCAACAGGGGGCTTGGTGCAGATACGCAGTATTTT. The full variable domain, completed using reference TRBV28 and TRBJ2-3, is DVKVTQSSRYLVKRTGEKVFLECVQDMDHENMFWYRQDPGLGLRLIYFSYDVKMKEKGDIPEGYSVSREKKERFSLILESASTNQTSMYLCASSVNRGLGADTQYFGPGTRLTVL.

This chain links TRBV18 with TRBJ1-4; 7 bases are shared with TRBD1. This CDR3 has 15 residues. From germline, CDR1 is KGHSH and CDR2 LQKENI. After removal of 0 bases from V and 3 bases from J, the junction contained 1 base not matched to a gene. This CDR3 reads CASSPPGQSNEKLFF. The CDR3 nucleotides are TGTGCCAGCTCACCACCGGGACAGTCTAATGAAAAACTGTTTTTT.

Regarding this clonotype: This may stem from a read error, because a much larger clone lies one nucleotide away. The CDR3 here is CSARPPAYTDTQYF. The CDR3 DNA reads as TGCAGTGCTAGACCCCCGGCCTACACAGATACGCAGTATTTT. The chain uses TRBV20-1 and TRBJ2-3; D is undetermined. The germline V gene has CDR1 DFQATT and CDR2 SNEGSKA (reference sequence). The CDR3 is made up of 14 amino acids. V was pared by 2 bases and J by 2 bases, with 11 bases between.

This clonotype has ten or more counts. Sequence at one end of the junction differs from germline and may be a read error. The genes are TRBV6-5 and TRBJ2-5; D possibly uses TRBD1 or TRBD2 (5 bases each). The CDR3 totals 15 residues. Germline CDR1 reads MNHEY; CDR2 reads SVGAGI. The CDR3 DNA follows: TGTGCCAGCAGTTACTCGAGGGGAATACAAGCGACCCAGTACTTC. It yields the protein CASSYSRGIQATQYF.

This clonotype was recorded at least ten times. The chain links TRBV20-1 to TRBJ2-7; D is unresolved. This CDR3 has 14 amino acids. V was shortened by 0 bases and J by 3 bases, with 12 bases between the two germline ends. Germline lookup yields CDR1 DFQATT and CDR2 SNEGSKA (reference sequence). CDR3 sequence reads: CSARDLEKSYEQYF. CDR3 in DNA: TGCAGTGCTAGAGATCTAGAGAAGAGCTACGAGCAGTACTTC.

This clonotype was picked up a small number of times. As DNA, the CDR3 is TGTGCCAGCTCACTCCGAGGCGGGGGTGACACTGAAGCTTTCTTT. This encodes CASSLRGGGDTEAFF. This chain joins TRBV18 and TRBJ1-1; possible D gene TRBD1, 5 bases. Trimming cost V 4 bases and J 3 bases, with 15 bases left between them. Germline CDR1 and CDR2: KGHSH and LQKENI. The CDR3 consists of 15 residues.

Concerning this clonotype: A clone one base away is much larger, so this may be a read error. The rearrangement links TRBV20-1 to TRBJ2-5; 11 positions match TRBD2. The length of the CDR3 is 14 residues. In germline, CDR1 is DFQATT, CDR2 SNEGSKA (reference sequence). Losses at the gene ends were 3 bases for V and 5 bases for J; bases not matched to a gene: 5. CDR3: CSARTSGALETQYF. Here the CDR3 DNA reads TGCAGTGCTAGGACTAGCGGGGCCTTGGAGACCCAGTACTTC.

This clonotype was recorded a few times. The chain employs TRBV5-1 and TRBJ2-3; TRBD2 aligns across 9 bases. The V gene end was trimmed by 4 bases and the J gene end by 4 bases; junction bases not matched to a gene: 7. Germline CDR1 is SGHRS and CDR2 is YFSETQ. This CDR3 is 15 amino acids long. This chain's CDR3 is CASSAFSGSADTQYF. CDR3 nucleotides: TGCGCCAGCAGCGCCTTTAGCGGGAGTGCAGATACGCAGTATTTT.

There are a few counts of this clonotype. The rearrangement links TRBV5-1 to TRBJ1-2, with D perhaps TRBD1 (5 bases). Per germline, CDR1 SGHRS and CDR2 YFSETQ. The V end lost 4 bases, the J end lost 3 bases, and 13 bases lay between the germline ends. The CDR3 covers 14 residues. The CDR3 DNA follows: TGCGCCAGCAGCATTGACGGGGCGGACTATGGCTACACCTTC. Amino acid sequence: CASSIDGADYGYTF.

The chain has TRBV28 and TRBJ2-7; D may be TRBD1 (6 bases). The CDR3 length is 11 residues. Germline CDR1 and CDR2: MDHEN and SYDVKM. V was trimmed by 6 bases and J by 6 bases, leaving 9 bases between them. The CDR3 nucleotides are TGTGCCAGCAGACAGGGCGGCGAGCAGTACTTC. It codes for CASRQGGEQYF.

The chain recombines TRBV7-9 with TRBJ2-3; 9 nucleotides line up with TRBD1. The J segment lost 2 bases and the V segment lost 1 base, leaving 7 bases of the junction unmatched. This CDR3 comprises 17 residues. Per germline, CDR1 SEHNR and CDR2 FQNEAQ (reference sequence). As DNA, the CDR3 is TGTGCCAGCAGCTTAGGGACAGGGGTTGGACCCACAGATACGCAGTATTTT. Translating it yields CASSLGTGVGPTDTQYF.

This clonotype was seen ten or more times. The CDR3 coding sequence is TGCAGTGCTAAGCCCTCCAGCGGGGGGGCGAGAGAGACCCAGTACTTC. This translates into CSAKPSSGGARETQYF. The chain is built from TRBV20-1 and TRBJ2-5, with 10 bases fitting TRBD2. CDR3 length: 16 amino acids. Germline CDR1 DFQATT, CDR2 SNEGSKA (reference sequence). Trimming cost V 4 bases and J 4 bases; bases outside gene matches: 12.

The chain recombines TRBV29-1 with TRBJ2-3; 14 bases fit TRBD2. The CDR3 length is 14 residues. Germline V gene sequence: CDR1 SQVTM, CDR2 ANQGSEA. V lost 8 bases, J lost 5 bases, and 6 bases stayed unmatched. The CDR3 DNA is TGCAGCACCGGGACTAGCGGGAGTCTAGATACGCAGTATTTT. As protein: CSTGTSGSLDTQYF.

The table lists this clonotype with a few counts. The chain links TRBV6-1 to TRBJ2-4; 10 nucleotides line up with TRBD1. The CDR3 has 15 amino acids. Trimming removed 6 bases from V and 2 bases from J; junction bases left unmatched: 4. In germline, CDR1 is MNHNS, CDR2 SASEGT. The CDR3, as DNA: TGTGCCAGCAGACGGACAGGGGGTCCCAAAAACATTCAGTACTTC. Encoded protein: CASRRTGGPKNIQYF.

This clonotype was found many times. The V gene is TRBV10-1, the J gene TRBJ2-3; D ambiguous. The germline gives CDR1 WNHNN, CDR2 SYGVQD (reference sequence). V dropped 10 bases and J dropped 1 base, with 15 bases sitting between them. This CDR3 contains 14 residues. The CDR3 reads CATSRVGGTDTQYF. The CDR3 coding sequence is TGCGCCACCTCAAGGGTCGGAGGCACAGATACGCAGTATTTT.

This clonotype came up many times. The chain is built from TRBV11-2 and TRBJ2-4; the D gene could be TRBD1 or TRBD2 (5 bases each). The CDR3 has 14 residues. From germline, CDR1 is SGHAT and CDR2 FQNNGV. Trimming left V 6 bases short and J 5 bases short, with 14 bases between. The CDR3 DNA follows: TGTGCCAGCAGGCCTGGGGGTAGCCAAAACATTCAGTACTTC. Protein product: CASRPGGSQNIQYF.